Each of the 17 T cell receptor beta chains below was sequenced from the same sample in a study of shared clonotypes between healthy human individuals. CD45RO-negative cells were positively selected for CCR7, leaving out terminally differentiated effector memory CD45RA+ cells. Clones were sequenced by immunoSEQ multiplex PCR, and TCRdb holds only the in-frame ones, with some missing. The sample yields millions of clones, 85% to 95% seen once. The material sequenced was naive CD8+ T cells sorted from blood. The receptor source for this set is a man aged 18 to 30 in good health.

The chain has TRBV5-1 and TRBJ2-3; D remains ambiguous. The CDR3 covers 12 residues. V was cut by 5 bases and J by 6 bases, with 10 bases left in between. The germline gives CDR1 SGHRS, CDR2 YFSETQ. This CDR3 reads CASRRVQDTQYF. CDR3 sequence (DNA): TGCGCCAGCAGGAGAGTGCAGGATACGCAGTATTTT. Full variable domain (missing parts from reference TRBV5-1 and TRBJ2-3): KAGVTQTPRYLIKTRGQQVTLSCSPISGHRSVSWYQQTPGQGLQFLFEYFSETQRNKGNFPGRFSGRQFSNSRSEMNVSTLELGDSALYLCASRRVQDTQYFGPGTRLTVL.

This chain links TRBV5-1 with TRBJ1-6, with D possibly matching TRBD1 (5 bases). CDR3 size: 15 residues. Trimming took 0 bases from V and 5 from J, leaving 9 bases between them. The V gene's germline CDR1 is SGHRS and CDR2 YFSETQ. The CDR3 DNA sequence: TGCGCCAGCAGCTTGGCAGGCAGGGATAATTCACCCCTCCACTTT. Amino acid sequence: CASSLAGRDNSPLHF.

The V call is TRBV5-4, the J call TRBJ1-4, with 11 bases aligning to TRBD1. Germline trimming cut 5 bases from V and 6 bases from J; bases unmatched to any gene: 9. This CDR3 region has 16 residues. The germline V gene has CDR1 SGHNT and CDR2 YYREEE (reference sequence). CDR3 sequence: CASSWTGGSLDEKLFF. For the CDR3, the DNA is TGTGCCAGCAGTTGGACAGGGGGCAGTCTGGATGAAAAACTGTTTTTT.

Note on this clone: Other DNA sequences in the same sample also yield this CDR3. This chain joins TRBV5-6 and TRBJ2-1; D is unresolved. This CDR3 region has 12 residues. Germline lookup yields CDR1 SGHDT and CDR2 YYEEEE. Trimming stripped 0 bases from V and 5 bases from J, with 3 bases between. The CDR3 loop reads CASSLADNEQFF. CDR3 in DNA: TGTGCCAGCAGCTTGGCGGACAATGAGCAGTTCTTC.

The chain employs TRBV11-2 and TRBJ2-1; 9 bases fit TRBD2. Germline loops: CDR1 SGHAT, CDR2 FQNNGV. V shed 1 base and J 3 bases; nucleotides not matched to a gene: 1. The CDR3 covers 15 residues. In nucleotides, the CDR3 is TGTGCCAGCAGCTTAGCACTAGCGGGCTACAATGAGCAGTTCTTC. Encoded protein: CASSLALAGYNEQFF.

The CDR3 coding sequence is TGCGCCTCCTACCAGGGAAGCCTTGGCGAGCAGTACTTC. Translating gives CASYQGSLGEQYF. V is TRBV10-2 and J is TRBJ2-7, with a weak D call TRBD1 (5 bases). The V gene lost 11 bases and the J gene lost 6 bases, with 20 bases spanning the gap. Germline V gene lookup returns CDR1 WSHSY and CDR2 SAAADI. The length of the CDR3 is 13 residues.

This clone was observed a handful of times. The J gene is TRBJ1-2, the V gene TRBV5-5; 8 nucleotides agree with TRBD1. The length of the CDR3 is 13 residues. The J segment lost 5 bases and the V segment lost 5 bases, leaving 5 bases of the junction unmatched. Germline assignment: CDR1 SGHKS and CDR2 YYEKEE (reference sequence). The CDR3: CASRWTGFYGYTF. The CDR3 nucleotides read TGTGCCAGCAGGTGGACAGGGTTTTATGGCTACACCTTC. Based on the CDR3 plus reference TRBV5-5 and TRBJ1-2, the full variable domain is DAGVTQSPTHLIKTRGQQVTLRCSPISGHKSVSWYQQVLGQGPQFIFQYYEKEERGRGNFPDRFSARQFPNYSSELNVNALLLGDSALYLCASRWTGFYGYTFGSGTRLTVV.

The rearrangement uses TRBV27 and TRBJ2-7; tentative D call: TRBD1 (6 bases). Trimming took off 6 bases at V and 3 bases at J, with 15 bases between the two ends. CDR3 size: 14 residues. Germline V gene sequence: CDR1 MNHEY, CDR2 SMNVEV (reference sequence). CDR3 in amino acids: CASSLKQGHYEQYF. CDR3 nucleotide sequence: TGTGCCAGCAGCCTAAAGCAGGGGCACTACGAGCAGTACTTC.

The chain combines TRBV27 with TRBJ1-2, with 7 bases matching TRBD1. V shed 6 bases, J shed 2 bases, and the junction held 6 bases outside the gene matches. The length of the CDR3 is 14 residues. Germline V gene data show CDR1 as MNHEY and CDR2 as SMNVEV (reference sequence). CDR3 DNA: TGTGCCAGCAGGCGGGGACAGACAAACTATGGCTACACCTTC. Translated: CASRRGQTNYGYTF.

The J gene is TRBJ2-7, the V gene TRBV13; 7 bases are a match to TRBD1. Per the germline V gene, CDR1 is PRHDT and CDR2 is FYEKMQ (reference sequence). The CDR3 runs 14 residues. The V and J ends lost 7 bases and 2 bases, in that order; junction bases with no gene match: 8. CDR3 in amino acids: CASTLTGAAYEQYF. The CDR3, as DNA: TGTGCCAGCACCCTCACAGGGGCTGCCTACGAGCAGTACTTC.

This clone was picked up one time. The CDR3 reads CASIPRGASGAGQFF. CDR3 sequence (DNA): TGTGCCAGTATCCCTAGAGGGGCTAGCGGAGCTGGGCAGTTCTTC. The V and J genes are TRBV19 and TRBJ2-1; 7 bases match TRBD2. J was trimmed by 12 bases and V by 7 bases; bases with no gene match: 18. The CDR3 totals 15 residues. Germline V lookup: CDR1 LNHDA, CDR2 SQIVND (reference sequence).

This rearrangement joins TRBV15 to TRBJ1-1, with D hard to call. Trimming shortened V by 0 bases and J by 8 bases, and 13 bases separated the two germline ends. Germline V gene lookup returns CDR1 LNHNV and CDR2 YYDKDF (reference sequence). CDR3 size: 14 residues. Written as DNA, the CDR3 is TGTGCCACCAGCAGAGATTTCGGGAAATCAGAAGCTTTCTTT. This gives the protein CATSRDFGKSEAFF.

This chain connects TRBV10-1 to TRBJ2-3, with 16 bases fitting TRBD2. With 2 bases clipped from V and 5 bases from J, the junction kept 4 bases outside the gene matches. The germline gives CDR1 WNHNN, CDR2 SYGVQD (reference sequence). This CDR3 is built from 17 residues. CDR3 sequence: CASSETGLAGGKDTQYF. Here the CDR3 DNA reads TGCGCCAGCAGTGAGACGGGACTAGCGGGAGGGAAAGATACGCAGTATTTT.

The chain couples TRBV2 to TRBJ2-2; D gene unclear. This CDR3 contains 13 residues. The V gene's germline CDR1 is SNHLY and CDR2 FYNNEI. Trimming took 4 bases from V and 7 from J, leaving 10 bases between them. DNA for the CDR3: TGTGCCAGCAGTGTTGAGAAAGGCGGGGAGCTGTTTTTT. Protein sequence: CASSVEKGGELFF.

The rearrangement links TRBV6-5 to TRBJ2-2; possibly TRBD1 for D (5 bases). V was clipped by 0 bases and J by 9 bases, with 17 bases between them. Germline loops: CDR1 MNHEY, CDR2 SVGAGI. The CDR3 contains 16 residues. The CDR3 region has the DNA TGTGCCAGCAGTTACTCGTCAGGGCAGGTTATGCGGGAGCTGTTTTTT. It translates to CASSYSSGQVMRELFF.

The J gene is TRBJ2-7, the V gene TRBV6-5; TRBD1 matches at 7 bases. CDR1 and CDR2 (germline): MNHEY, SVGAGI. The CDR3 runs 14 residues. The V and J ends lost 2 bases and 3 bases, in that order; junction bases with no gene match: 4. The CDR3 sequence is CASSYPGQNYEQYF. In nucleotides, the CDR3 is TGTGCCAGCAGTTACCCGGGACAGAACTACGAGCAGTACTTC.

The CDR3 region has the DNA TGCGCCAGCAGCCAAGATCGGGGGGGTTCTGGAAACACCATATATTTT. Translated: CASSQDRGGSGNTIYF. V gene TRBV4-3 combines with J gene TRBJ1-3; maybe TRBD1 (5 bases). The length of the CDR3 is 16 residues. Trimming left V 0 bases short and J 1 base short, with 10 bases between. Germline values: CDR1 LGHNA, CDR2 YSLEER.